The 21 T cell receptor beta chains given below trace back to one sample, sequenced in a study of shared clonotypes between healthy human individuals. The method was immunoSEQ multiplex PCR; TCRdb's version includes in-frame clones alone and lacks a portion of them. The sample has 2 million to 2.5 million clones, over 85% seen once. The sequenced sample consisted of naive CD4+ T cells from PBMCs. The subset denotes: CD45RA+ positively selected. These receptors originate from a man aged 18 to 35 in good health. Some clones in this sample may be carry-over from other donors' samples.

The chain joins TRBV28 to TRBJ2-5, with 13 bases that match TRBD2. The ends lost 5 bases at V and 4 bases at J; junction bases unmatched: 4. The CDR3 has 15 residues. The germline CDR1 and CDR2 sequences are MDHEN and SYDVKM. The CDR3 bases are TGTGCCAGCAGTACCGGGACTAGCGGGATAGAGACCCAGTACTTC. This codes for CASSTGTSGIETQYF.

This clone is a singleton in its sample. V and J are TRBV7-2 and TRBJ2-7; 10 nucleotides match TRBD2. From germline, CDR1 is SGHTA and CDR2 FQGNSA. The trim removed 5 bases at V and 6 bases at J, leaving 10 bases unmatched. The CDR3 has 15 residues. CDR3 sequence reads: CASSPLAGELGEQYF. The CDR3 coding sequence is TGTGCCAGCAGCCCCCTAGCGGGAGAACTAGGCGAGCAGTACTTC.

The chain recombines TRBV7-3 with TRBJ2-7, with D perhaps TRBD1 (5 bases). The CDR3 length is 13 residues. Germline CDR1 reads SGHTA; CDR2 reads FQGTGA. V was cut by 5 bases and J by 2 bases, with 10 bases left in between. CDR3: CASSVDRTYEQYF. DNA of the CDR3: TGTGCCAGCAGCGTCGACAGAACCTACGAGCAGTACTTC.

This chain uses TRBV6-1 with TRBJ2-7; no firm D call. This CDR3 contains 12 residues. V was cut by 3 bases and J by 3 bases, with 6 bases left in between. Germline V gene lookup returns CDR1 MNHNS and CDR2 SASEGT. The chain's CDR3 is CASSDRRYEQYF. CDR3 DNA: TGTGCCAGCAGTGACCGTCGCTACGAGCAGTACTTC.

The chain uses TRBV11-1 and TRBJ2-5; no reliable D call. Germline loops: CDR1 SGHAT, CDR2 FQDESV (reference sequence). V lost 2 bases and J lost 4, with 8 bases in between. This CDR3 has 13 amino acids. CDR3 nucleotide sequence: TGTGCCAGCAGCTTATCCTTGGCAGAGACCCAGTACTTC. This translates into CASSLSLAETQYF.

For the CDR3, the DNA is TGTGCCATCAGTGAGTCGCTTAGTACCACAGATACGCAGTATTTT. Amino acids: CAISESLSTTDTQYF. The chain carries TRBV10-3 and TRBJ2-3; D remains ambiguous. The V and J ends lost 0 bases and 2 bases respectively, with 9 bases between them. Germline loops: CDR1 ENHRY, CDR2 SYGVKD. This CDR3 spans 15 amino acids.

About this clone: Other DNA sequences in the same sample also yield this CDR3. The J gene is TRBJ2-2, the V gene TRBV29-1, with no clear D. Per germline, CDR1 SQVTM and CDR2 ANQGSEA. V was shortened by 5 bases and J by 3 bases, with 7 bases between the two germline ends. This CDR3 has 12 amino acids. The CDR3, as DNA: TGCAGCGTTCGTCGGGACACCGGGGAGCTGTTTTTT. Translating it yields CSVRRDTGELFF.

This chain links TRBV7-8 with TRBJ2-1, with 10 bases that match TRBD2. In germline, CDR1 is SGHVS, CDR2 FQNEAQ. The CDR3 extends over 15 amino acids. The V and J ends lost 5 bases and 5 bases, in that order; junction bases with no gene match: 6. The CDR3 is CASSRTSGDHNEQFF. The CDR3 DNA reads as TGTGCCAGCAGCAGGACTAGCGGAGACCACAATGAGCAGTTCTTC. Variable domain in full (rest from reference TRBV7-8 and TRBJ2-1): GAGVSQSPRYKVAKRGQDVALRCDPISGHVSLFWYQQALGQGPEFLTYFQNEAQLDKSGLPSDRFFAERPEGSVSTLKIQRTQQEDSAVYLCASSRTSGDHNEQFFGPGTRLTVL.

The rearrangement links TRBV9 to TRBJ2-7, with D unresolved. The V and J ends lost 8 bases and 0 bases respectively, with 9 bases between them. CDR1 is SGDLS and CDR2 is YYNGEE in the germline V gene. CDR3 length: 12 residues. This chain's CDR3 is CASWTVSYEQYF. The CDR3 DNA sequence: TGTGCCAGTTGGACGGTCTCCTACGAGCAGTACTTC.

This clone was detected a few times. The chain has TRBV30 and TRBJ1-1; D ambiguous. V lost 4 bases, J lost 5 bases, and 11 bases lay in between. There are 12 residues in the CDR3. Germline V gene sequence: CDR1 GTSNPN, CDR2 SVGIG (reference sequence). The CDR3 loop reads CAWKLGRTEAFF. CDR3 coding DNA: TGTGCCTGGAAGCTGGGCCGAACTGAAGCTTTCTTT. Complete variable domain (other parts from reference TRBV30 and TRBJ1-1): SQTIHQWPATLVQPVGSPLSLECTVEGTSNPNLYWYRQAAGRGLQLLFYSVGIGQISSEVPQNLSASRPQDRQFILSSKKLLLSDSGFYLCAWKLGRTEAFFGQGTRLTVV.

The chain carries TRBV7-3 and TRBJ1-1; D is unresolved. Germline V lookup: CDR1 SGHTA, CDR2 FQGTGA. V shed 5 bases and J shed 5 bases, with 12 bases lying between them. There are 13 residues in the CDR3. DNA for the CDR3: TGTGCCAGCAGCCTCCAGGTGTCGACTGAAGCTTTCTTT. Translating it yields CASSLQVSTEAFF.

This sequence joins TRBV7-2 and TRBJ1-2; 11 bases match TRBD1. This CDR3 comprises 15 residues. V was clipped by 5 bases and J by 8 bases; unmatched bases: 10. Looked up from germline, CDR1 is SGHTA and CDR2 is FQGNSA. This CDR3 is CASSGRTGGVEGYTF. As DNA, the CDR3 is TGTGCCAGCAGCGGGCGGACAGGGGGCGTAGAGGGCTACACCTTC.

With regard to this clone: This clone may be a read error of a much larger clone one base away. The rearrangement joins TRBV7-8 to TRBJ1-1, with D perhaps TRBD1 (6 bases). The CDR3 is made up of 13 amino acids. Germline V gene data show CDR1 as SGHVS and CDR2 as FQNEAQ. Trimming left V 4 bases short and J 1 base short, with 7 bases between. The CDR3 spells CASSSTGNTEAFF. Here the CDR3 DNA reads TGTGCCAGCAGCTCGACAGGGAACACTGAAGCTTTCTTT. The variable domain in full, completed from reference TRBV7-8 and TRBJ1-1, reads GAGVSQSPRYKVAKRGQDVALRCDPISGHVSLFWYQQALGQGPEFLTYFQNEAQLDKSGLPSDRFFAERPEGSVSTLKIQRTQQEDSAVYLCASSSTGNTEAFFGQGTRLTVV.

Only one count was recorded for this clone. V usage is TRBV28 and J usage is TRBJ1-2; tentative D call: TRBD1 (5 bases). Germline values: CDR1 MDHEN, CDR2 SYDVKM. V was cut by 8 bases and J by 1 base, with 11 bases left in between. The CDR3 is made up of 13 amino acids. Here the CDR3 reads CASGAASNYGYTF. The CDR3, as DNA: TGTGCCAGCGGGGCAGCCAGTAACTATGGCTACACCTTC.

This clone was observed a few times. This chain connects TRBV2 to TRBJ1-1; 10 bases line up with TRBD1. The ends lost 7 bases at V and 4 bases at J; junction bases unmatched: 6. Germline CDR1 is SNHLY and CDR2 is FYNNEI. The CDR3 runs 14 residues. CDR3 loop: CASKQGQGFTEAFF. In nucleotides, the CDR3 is TGTGCCAGCAAGCAGGGACAGGGGTTCACTGAAGCTTTCTTT.

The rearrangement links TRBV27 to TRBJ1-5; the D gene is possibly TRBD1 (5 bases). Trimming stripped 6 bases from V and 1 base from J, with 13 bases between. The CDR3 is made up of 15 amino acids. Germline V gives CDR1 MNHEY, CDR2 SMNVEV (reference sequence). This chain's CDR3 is CASRSDMASNQPQHF. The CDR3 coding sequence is TGTGCCAGCAGATCGGACATGGCAAGCAATCAGCCCCAGCATTTT.

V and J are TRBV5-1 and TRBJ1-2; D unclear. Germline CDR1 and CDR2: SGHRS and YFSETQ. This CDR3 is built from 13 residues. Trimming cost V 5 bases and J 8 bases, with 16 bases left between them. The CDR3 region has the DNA TGCGCCAGCAGTTCGGTTATTGGGGAAGGCTACACCTTC. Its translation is CASSSVIGEGYTF. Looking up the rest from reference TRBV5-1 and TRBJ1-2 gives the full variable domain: KAGVTQTPRYLIKTRGQQVTLSCSPISGHRSVSWYQQTPGQGLQFLFEYFSETQRNKGNFPGRFSGRQFSNSRSEMNVSTLELGDSALYLCASSSVIGEGYTFGSGTRLTVV.

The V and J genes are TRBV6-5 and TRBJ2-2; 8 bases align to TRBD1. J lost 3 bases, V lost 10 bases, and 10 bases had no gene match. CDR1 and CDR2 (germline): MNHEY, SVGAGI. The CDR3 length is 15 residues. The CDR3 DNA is TGTGCCACTTCACGGGACAGGCCTTACACCGGGGAGCTGTTTTTT. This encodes CATSRDRPYTGELFF.

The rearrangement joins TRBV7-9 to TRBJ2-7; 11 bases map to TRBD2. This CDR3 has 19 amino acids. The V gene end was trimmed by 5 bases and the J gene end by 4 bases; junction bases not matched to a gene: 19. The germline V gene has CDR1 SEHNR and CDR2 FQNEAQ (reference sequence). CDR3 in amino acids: CASSVTGTSGGALAYEQYF. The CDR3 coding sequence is TGTGCCAGCAGCGTCACCGGGACTAGCGGAGGGGCCCTAGCTTACGAGCAGTACTTC.

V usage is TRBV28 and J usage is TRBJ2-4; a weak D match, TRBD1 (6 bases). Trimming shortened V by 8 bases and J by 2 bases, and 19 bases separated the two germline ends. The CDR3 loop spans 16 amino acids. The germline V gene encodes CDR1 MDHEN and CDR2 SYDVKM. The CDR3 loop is CASDNTPGEPKNIQYF. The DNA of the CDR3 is TGTGCCAGCGATAATACCCCAGGGGAACCCAAAAACATTCAGTACTTC. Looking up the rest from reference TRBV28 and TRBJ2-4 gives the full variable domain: DVKVTQSSRYLVKRTGEKVFLECVQDMDHENMFWYRQDPGLGLRLIYFSYDVKMKEKGDIPEGYSVSREKKERFSLILESASTNQTSMYLCASDNTPGEPKNIQYFGAGTRLSVL.

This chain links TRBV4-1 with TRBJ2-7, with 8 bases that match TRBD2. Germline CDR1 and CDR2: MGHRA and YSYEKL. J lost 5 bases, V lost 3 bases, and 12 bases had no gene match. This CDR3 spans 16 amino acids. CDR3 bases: TGCGCCAGCAGCCACCCCGGGAGGGAGGCCGCCGACGAGCAGTACTTC. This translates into CASSHPGREAADEQYF.